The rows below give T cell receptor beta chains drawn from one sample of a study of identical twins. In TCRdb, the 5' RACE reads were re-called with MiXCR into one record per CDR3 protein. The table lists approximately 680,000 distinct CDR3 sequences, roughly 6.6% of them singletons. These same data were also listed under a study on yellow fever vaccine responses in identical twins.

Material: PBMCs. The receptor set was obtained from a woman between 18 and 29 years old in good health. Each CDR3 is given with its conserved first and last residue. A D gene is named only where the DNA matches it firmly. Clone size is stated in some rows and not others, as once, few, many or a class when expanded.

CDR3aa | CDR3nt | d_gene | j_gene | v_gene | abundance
CASSPPVPTEAFF | TGTGCCAGCTCACCACCAGTCCCCACTGAAGCTTTCTTT | NA | TRBJ1-1 | TRBV18 | NA
CASSDPSGRGTDTQYF | TGTGCCAGCAGTGACCCTAGCGGGAGAGGAACAGATACGCAGTATTTT | TRBD2 | TRBJ2-3 | TRBV28 | NA
CASSPGASGPPYNEQFF | TGTGCCAGCAGTCCCGGCGCTAGCGGGCCTCCCTACAATGAGCAGTTCTTC | TRBD2 | TRBJ2-1 | TRBV6-1 | NA
CASRFNGGGPYEQYF | TGTGCCAGCAGGTTCAACGGGGGGGGTCCTTACGAGCAGTACTTC | TRBD2 | TRBJ2-7 | TRBV7-2 | few
CAITPGLAGSATHPDTQYF | TGTGCCATCACCCCGGGACTAGCGGGATCCGCCACCCACCCAGATACGCAGTATTTT | TRBD2 | TRBJ2-3 | TRBV10-3 | many
CASSPRGDRNTGELFF | TGTGCCAGCAGCCCTAGGGGAGACAGAAACACCGGGGAGCTGTTTTTT | NA | TRBJ2-2 | TRBV7-9 | many
CSARSGSSYNEQFF | TGCAGTGCTAGATCCGGGAGCTCCTACAATGAGCAGTTCTTC | NA | TRBJ2-1 | TRBV20-1 | NA
CASSLLGGSHEQYF | TGTGCCAGCAGTTTATTAGGCGGGAGTCACGAGCAGTACTTC | TRBD2 | TRBJ2-7 | TRBV12-3/TRBV12-4 | few
CASSFRQGLSREQYF | TGTGCCAGCAGTTTCAGACAGGGGCTTTCGAGGGAGCAGTACTTC | TRBD1 | TRBJ2-7 | TRBV12-3/TRBV12-4 | many
CASSAGAARTEAFF | TGTGCCAGCAGTGCAGGGGCGGCTAGGACTGAAGCTTTCTTT | NA | TRBJ1-1 | TRBV28 | many
CASSGQGANQETQYF | TGTGCCAGCAGTGGACAGGGGGCGAACCAAGAGACCCAGTACTTC | TRBD1 | TRBJ2-5 | TRBV27 | few
CSASGAAADTQYF | TGCAGTGCTAGCGGGGCGGCGGCAGATACGCAGTATTTT | NA | TRBJ2-3 | TRBV20-1 | NA
CASSLASGNTIYF | TGTGCCAGCAGTTTAGCTTCTGGAAACACCATATATTTT | NA | TRBJ1-3 | TRBV12-3/TRBV12-4 | many
CSDLAGGPYEQFF | TGCAGCGACCTCGCGGGGGGGCCATATGAGCAGTTCTTC | TRBD2 | TRBJ2-1 | TRBV29-1 | many
CASSLAGTAYNEQFF | TGCGCCAGCAGCTTAGCGGGGACTGCCTACAATGAGCAGTTCTTC | TRBD2 | TRBJ2-1 | TRBV11-2 | many
CASSKGDMTRGNTGELFF | TGTGCCAGCAGCAAAGGGGACATGACTCGCGGGAACACCGGGGAGCTGTTTTTT | NA | TRBJ2-2 | TRBV21-1 | NA
CASSPVVTPDFGAFF | TGTGCCAGCAGCCCTGTGGTCACACCGGATTTCGGAGCTTTCTTT | NA | TRBJ1-1 | TRBV6-1 | NA